Following are 22 T cell receptor beta chains from one sample sequenced in a study of somatic mutations in cytotoxic T cells in rheumatoid arthritis. The table came from immunoSEQ multiplex PCR; TCRdb's copy has only in-frame clones and leaves some out. This sample has some 9,600 clones, with around nine tenths found just once. The specimen was CD8+ T cells sorted from blood. These receptors were taken from a woman younger than 30 with rheumatoid arthritis.

The CDR3 is CASSLETDLPNYGYTF. In nucleotides, the CDR3 is TGTGCCAGCAGCTTAGAGACAGACCTCCCTAACTATGGCTACACCTTC. The chain joins TRBV7-6 to TRBJ1-2; D possibly corresponds to TRBD1 (5 bases). The CDR3 runs to 16 residues. V was pared by 1 base and J by 0 bases, with 12 bases between. Germline CDR1 is SGHVS and CDR2 is FNYEAQ.

V gene TRBV15 combines with J gene TRBJ2-5; 8 bases map to TRBD1. The J call could be wrong; TRBJ2-7 is a better fit for the DNA end. Germline CDR1 LNHNV, CDR2 YYDKDF (reference sequence). CDR3 length: 14 residues. The CDR3 nucleotides read TGTGCCACCAGCCCGACAGGGGACCGGTACGAGCAGTACTTC. Its protein product is CATSPTGDRYEQYF.

The rearrangement uses TRBV2 and TRBJ2-7; D gene unclear. Between the trimmed V and J ends, which lost 7 bases and 5 bases, there was a span of 18 bases. The CDR3 spans 14 residues. The germline CDR1 and CDR2 sequences are SNHLY and FYNNEI. The CDR3 protein is CASTRSQTVHEQYF. The DNA of the CDR3 is TGTGCCAGCACAAGGTCACAGACGGTCCACGAGCAGTACTTC.

The chain is built from TRBV9 and TRBJ2-3; a weak D match, TRBD2 (5 bases). The ends were cut back, 2 bases at V and 5 bases at J, with 9 bases in the middle. Germline CDR1 is SGDLS and CDR2 is YYNGEE. The CDR3 has 13 residues. DNA for the CDR3: TGTGCCAGCAGCGTTTTTCGGGAAGATACGCAGTATTTT. Its protein product is CASSVFREDTQYF.

This sequence joins TRBV18 and TRBJ1-2; the D gene is possibly TRBD1 (6 bases). V was clipped by 3 bases and J by 4 bases, with 12 bases between them. This CDR3 region has 14 residues. Germline V lookup: CDR1 KGHSH, CDR2 LQKENI. In nucleotides, the CDR3 is TGTGCCAGCTCACCCCCCGGACAGTCCTATGGCTACACCTTC. Protein: CASSPPGQSYGYTF.

The CDR3 DNA is TGTGCCAGTAGTCCGGGACAGGGGGTAGGTGGCTACACCTTC. Its translation: CASSPGQGVGGYTF. The J gene is TRBJ1-2, the V gene TRBV19; 11 bases are a match to TRBD1. The CDR3 totals 14 residues. The germline V gene has CDR1 LNHDA and CDR2 SQIVND (reference sequence). Unmatched junction bases numbered 6, after V lost 5 bases and J lost 7 bases.

The chain employs TRBV9 and TRBJ2-2; D perhaps matches TRBD1 (5 bases). Trimming removed 2 bases at V and 1 base at J, with 6 bases between. Germline lookup yields CDR1 SGDLS and CDR2 YYNGEE. This CDR3 region has 14 residues. CDR3 region: CASSVTGNTGELFF. The CDR3 region has the DNA TGTGCCAGCAGCGTCACAGGGAACACCGGGGAGCTGTTTTTT.

The CDR3 DNA is TGCGCCAGCAGCCAAGGCGGTTCCTGGCGGTTTACATACAATGAATGGCCAGACGCGTTCTTC. As protein: CASSQGGSWRFTYNEWPDAFF. The chain carries TRBV4-1 and TRBJ2-1, with D hard to call. Per the germline V gene, CDR1 is MGHRA and CDR2 is YSYEKL. This CDR3 region has 21 residues. The V end lost 1 base, the J end lost 15 bases, and 40 bases lay between the germline ends.

The chain combines TRBV2 with TRBJ2-5; 8 bases map to TRBD1. The tail of the sequence fits TRBJ2-7 better, so the J call may be wrong. Per the germline V gene, CDR1 is SNHLY and CDR2 is FYNNEI. The CDR3 spans 14 residues. The CDR3 protein is CASSFGQGGDEQYF. The CDR3 region has the DNA TGTGCCAGCAGTTTTGGACAGGGCGGCGACGAGCAGTACTTC.

The gene calls are TRBV5-8 and TRBJ2-7; 7 bases align to TRBD2. After removal of 6 bases from V and 3 bases from J, the junction contained 6 bases not matched to a gene. The CDR3 extends over 13 amino acids. CDR1 is SGHTS and CDR2 is YDEGEE in the germline V gene. The CDR3 loop reads CASTLGGGYEQYF. The CDR3 bases are TGTGCCAGCACCCTTGGCGGGGGCTACGAGCAGTACTTC.

This chain uses TRBV11-2 with TRBJ1-1; D unresolved. Germline values: CDR1 SGHAT, CDR2 FQNNGV. The CDR3 contains 14 residues. Trimming left V 3 bases short and J 6 bases short, with 14 bases between. In nucleotides, the CDR3 is TGTGCCAGCAGCTTCAGGACTGTGCCGGCTGAAGCTTTCTTT. Protein: CASSFRTVPAEAFF.

The chain couples TRBV19 to TRBJ1-2; D ambiguous. This CDR3 comprises 17 residues. From germline, CDR1 is LNHDA and CDR2 SQIVND (reference sequence). V was clipped by 0 bases and J by 2 bases, with 16 bases between them. In DNA form, the CDR3 reads TGTGCCAGTAGTATAGATCTGGTACAGCTGCCCAACTATGGCTACACCTTC. Residues: CASSIDLVQLPNYGYTF. Drawing the rest from reference TRBV19 and TRBJ1-2, the complete variable domain is DGGITQSPKYLFRKEGQNVTLSCEQNLNHDAMYWYRQDPGQGLRLIYYSQIVNDFQKGDIAEGYSVSREKKESFPLTVTSAQKNPTAFYLCASSIDLVQLPNYGYTFGSGTRLTVV.

This clone was observed a few times. The V gene is TRBV10-3, the J gene TRBJ1-5; 7 nucleotides align to TRBD1. The CDR3 is 14 residues long. Germline V gene data show CDR1 as ENHRY and CDR2 as SYGVKD. The ends lost 11 bases at V and 0 bases at J; junction bases unmatched: 7. This chain's CDR3 is CAGSTGDSNQPQHF. In DNA form, the CDR3 reads TGTGCCGGCTCTACAGGGGATAGCAATCAGCCCCAGCATTTT.

This clone was seen a single time. The gene calls are TRBV19 and TRBJ1-1, with 9 bases identical to TRBD1. V lost 10 bases to trimming and J lost 1 base; unmatched junction nucleotides: 4. There are 13 residues in the CDR3. The germline V gene has CDR1 LNHDA and CDR2 SQIVND (reference sequence). CDR3 DNA sequence: TGTGCCACTTCGACAGGGGGGAACACTGAAGCTTTCTTT. The encoded protein is CATSTGGNTEAFF.

The chain's CDR3 is CSAPSGTYYTF. CDR3 sequence (DNA): TGCAGTGCTCCGAGTGGGACATACTACACCTTC. This rearrangement joins TRBV20-1 to TRBJ1-2; tentatively, D is TRBD1 (6 bases). There are 11 residues in the CDR3. Germline values: CDR1 DFQATT, CDR2 SNEGSKA (reference sequence). The ends were cut back, 5 bases at V and 10 bases at J, with 14 bases in the middle.

The chain couples TRBV5-5 to TRBJ1-2; D unclear. Germline CDR1 and CDR2: SGHKS and YYEKEE (reference sequence). Trimming took 3 bases from V and 0 from J, leaving 9 bases between them. The CDR3 consists of 14 residues. The CDR3 coding sequence is TGTGCCAGCAGCTCGGCGGGGTCTAACTATGGCTACACCTTC. Translation: CASSSAGSNYGYTF.

CDR3 coding DNA: TGTGCCAGCAGTTCCGGGGTCTCCTACGAGCAGTACTTC. Its protein is CASSSGVSYEQYF. V usage is TRBV27 and J usage is TRBJ2-7; D might be TRBD2 (5 bases). The V and J ends lost 4 bases and 0 bases respectively, with 7 bases between them. CDR3 size: 13 residues. CDR1 is MNHEY and CDR2 is SMNVEV in the germline V gene (reference sequence).

The V call is TRBV25-1, the J call TRBJ2-1; 9 bases agree with TRBD2. J was trimmed by 4 bases and V by 0 bases; bases with no gene match: 10. This CDR3 has 18 amino acids. The germline CDR1 and CDR2 sequences are MGHDK and SYGVNS. The CDR3 DNA follows: TGTGCCAGCAGTGAATATTTCCCGCGGGAGGGGGGATACAATGAGCAGTTCTTC. It yields the protein CASSEYFPREGGYNEQFF.

There are a few counts of this clone. V is TRBV4-3 and J is TRBJ1-1; D remains ambiguous. With 1 base removed from V and 0 bases from J, the gap between germline ends came to 15 bases. Per the germline V gene, CDR1 is LGHNA and CDR2 is YSLEER. This CDR3 region has 17 residues. DNA for the CDR3: TGCGCCAGCAGCCAAGTGAAAGAGGGCAGACTGAACACTGAAGCTTTCTTT. Translation gives CASSQVKEGRLNTEAFF.

This chain joins TRBV4-1 and TRBJ1-1; TRBD1 might be the D (6 bases). Germline V gene lookup returns CDR1 MGHRA and CDR2 YSYEKL. The CDR3 has 14 amino acids. The ends were cut back, 3 bases at V and 7 bases at J, with 15 bases in the middle. The CDR3 bases are TGCGCCAGCAGCCACACCCCACAAGGGGGTGAAGCTTTCTTT. It encodes CASSHTPQGGEAFF.

This chain connects TRBV4-3 to TRBJ2-3, with TRBD1 as a possible D gene (6 bases). The CDR3 totals 15 residues. V lost 0 bases and J 5 bases, leaving 12 bases between the germline ends. Germline V gene data show CDR1 as LGHNA and CDR2 as YSLEER. CDR3 sequence: CASSQDRQGIDTQYF. Written as DNA, the CDR3 is TGCGCCAGCAGCCAAGATAGGCAGGGGATAGATACGCAGTATTTT.

The chain joins TRBV19 to TRBJ2-1, with 7 bases lining up with TRBD2. The CDR3 contains 14 residues. V lost 5 bases, J lost 5 bases, and 6 bases stayed unmatched. The germline CDR1 and CDR2 sequences are LNHDA and SQIVND (reference sequence). The chain's CDR3 is CASSGGTINNEQFF. The DNA of the CDR3 is TGTGCCAGTAGTGGGGGGACTATCAACAATGAGCAGTTCTTC.